Presented here are 18 T cell receptor beta chains from one specimen sequenced in a study of cytomegalovirus exposure and HLA in healthy donors (dated by TCRdb to 2016 to 2017). The method behind the library was the immunoSEQ multiplex PCR assay. The table comes from immuneACCESS by way of TCRdb, which keeps in-frame sequences with V and J called. Part of the clones is missing from these tables; in studies checked, under half for an unresolved V gene and the rest for unknown reasons. The sample has 150,000 to 180,000 clones on record, 86% of them singletons. Of the sample, approximately 2% falls within the top ten clones. Sequencing was done on a sample of PBMCs. These TCRs come from a human donor in good health.

The chain links TRBV19 to TRBJ2-3; 7 nucleotides match TRBD2. Germline values: CDR1 LNHDA, CDR2 SQIVND (reference sequence). The J segment lost 8 bases and the V segment lost 7 bases, leaving 18 bases of the junction unmatched. The CDR3 contains 16 residues. The DNA for the CDR3 is TGTGCCAGTATTGGATACCGGGGAGCTCCGGGGGGTACGCAGTATTTT. This sequence encodes CASIGYRGAPGGTQYF.

The chain combines TRBV5-4 with TRBJ1-5; tentative D call: TRBD1 (5 bases). V lost 4 bases and J lost 2, with 22 bases in between. This CDR3 region has 18 residues. Germline V gives CDR1 SGHNT, CDR2 YYREEE (reference sequence). The CDR3 loop reads CASSLRDSLHNGNQPQHF. The CDR3 region has the DNA TGTGCCAGCAGCCTCCGGGACTCCTTACACAACGGCAATCAGCCCCAGCATTTT. Using reference TRBV5-4 and TRBJ1-5 for the parts outside the CDR3, the full variable domain is ETGVTQSPTHLIKTRGQQVTLRCSSQSGHNTVSWYQQALGQGPQFIFQYYREEENGRGNFPPRFSGLQFPNYSSELNVNALELDDSALYLCASSLRDSLHNGNQPQHFGDGTRLSIL.

This clone showed up just a few times. The V call is TRBV18, the J call TRBJ2-2, with TRBD2 identical over 7 bases. The V segment lost 2 bases and the J segment 4 bases; nucleotides outside the gene matches: 13. The CDR3 loop spans 18 amino acids. From germline, CDR1 is KGHSH and CDR2 LQKENI. The CDR3 nucleotides read TGTGCCAGCTCACCAGAGGGCGGGGGAACTTTTCCCACCGGGGAGCTGTTTTTT. It translates to CASSPEGGGTFPTGELFF.

The chain has TRBV13 and TRBJ2-2; D gene uncertain. Trimming removed 8 bases from V and 2 bases from J, with 9 bases in between. The CDR3 has 13 residues. CDR1 is PRHDT and CDR2 is FYEKMQ in the germline V gene (reference sequence). As DNA, the CDR3 is TGTGCCAGCCGGTACTCTAACACCGGGGAGCTGTTTTTT. Translation gives CASRYSNTGELFF.

The DNA of the CDR3 is TGTGCCAGCTGGGGGGCTAGCGGGCCCCTAGGTACGCAGTATTTT. It specifies CASWGASGPLGTQYF. The V and J genes are TRBV27 and TRBJ2-3; 8 bases agree with TRBD2. V was pared by 8 bases and J by 8 bases, with 15 bases of the junction left unmatched. CDR3 length equals 15 residues. Germline CDR1 reads MNHEY; CDR2 reads SMNVEV (reference sequence).

This clone was detected only a few times. The chain employs TRBV19 and TRBJ1-5; D remains unclear. The CDR3 runs to 15 residues. Germline CDR1 LNHDA, CDR2 SQIVND (reference sequence). V shed 7 bases and J shed 6 bases, with 19 bases lying between them. The CDR3 DNA reads as TGTGCCAGTACCCTATCGGCAGGAGGCTCTCAGCCCCAGCATTTT. It codes for CASTLSAGGSQPQHF.

This clone was counted between two and nine times. The chain is built from TRBV7-9 and TRBJ1-5; no definite D call. This CDR3 is built from 14 residues. V was trimmed by 5 bases and J by 5 bases, leaving 13 bases between them. Per the germline V gene, CDR1 is SEHNR and CDR2 is FQNEAQ (reference sequence). This CDR3 reads CASSAGLGDQPQHF. The CDR3 DNA reads as TGTGCCAGCAGCGCCGGACTAGGAGATCAGCCCCAGCATTTT.

This clone was seen just once. The chain joins TRBV5-1 to TRBJ2-1, with 8 bases matching TRBD2. This CDR3 is built from 16 residues. The trim removed 5 bases at V and 3 bases at J, leaving 10 bases unmatched. Germline V CDR1 and CDR2: SGHRS, YFSETQ. The CDR3 sequence: CASRATAGVVYNEQFF. The CDR3 DNA sequence: TGCGCCAGCAGAGCTACAGCGGGAGTTGTCTACAATGAGCAGTTCTTC. Full variable domain (missing parts from reference TRBV5-1 and TRBJ2-1): KAGVTQTPRYLIKTRGQQVTLSCSPISGHRSVSWYQQTPGQGLQFLFEYFSETQRNKGNFPGRFSGRQFSNSRSEMNVSTLELGDSALYLCASRATAGVVYNEQFFGPGTRLTVL.

CDR3 loop: CASSVGQTYEQYF. The CDR3, as DNA: TGTGCCAGCAGCGTAGGGCAGACCTACGAGCAGTACTTC. The chain couples TRBV9 to TRBJ2-7; D is unclear. Germline V gene data show CDR1 as SGDLS and CDR2 as YYNGEE. Trimming took off 0 bases at V and 2 bases at J, with 6 bases between the two ends. The CDR3 totals 13 residues.

This rearrangement joins TRBV7-9 to TRBJ1-2; D is unresolved. CDR1 and CDR2 from the germline V gene are SEHNR and FQNEAQ (reference sequence). This CDR3 spans 12 amino acids. V was pared by 1 base and J by 6 bases, with 6 bases between. DNA of the CDR3: TGTGCCAGCAGCTTAGTGGAGAATGGCTACACCTTC. Translation: CASSLVENGYTF.

The V call is TRBV5-6, the J call TRBJ2-7, with TRBD1 identical over 7 bases. Germline V CDR1 and CDR2: SGHDT, YYEEEE. The CDR3 length is 15 residues. After removal of 3 bases from V and 3 bases from J, the junction contained 9 bases not matched to a gene. The CDR3 loop is CASSSPRQGLYEQYF. The CDR3 nucleotides are TGTGCCAGCAGCTCTCCCAGACAGGGTCTCTACGAGCAGTACTTC.

This clone turned up a few times. This chain uses TRBV5-1 with TRBJ2-7; TRBD2 matches at 9 bases. Germline assignment: CDR1 SGHRS and CDR2 YFSETQ. With V trimmed by 4 bases and J by 2 bases, 4 bases remained unmatched. The CDR3 has 14 amino acids. This CDR3 is CASSPSGRPYEQYF. In DNA form, the CDR3 reads TGCGCCAGCAGCCCCAGCGGGAGGCCCTACGAGCAGTACTTC.

V is TRBV27 and J is TRBJ2-5; D might be TRBD1 (6 bases). V was cut by 0 bases and J by 5 bases, with 16 bases left in between. Germline lookup yields CDR1 MNHEY and CDR2 SMNVEV (reference sequence). There are 16 residues in the CDR3. Here the CDR3 reads CASSLSGTPRTETQYF. CDR3 nucleotides: TGTGCCAGCAGTTTATCTGGGACACCTCGAACGGAGACCCAGTACTTC.

V gene TRBV7-9 combines with J gene TRBJ1-1; TRBD1 aligns across 12 bases. This CDR3 region has 16 residues. Germline CDR1 and CDR2: SEHNR and FQNEAQ (reference sequence). V trimming: 5 bases; J trimming: 5 bases; junction bases outside the gene matches: 9. CDR3 DNA sequence: TGTGCCAGCAGCCGATGGGGACAGGGGGCATGGACTGAAGCTTTCTTT. It is translated as CASSRWGQGAWTEAFF.

The sample holds a few counts of this clone. This sequence joins TRBV19 and TRBJ2-7; TRBD1 might be the D (7 bases). Germline assignment: CDR1 LNHDA and CDR2 SQIVND (reference sequence). The CDR3 contains 14 residues. Trimming stripped 10 bases from V and 7 bases from J, with 23 bases between. The CDR3 is CATGGSTGGWEQYF. CDR3 nucleotides: TGTGCCACAGGGGGGAGTACCGGTGGATGGGAGCAGTACTTC.

CDR3 DNA: TGTGCCAGCAGCCACCCCGGGGAGGTGTCCGGGGAGCTGTTTTTT. As protein: CASSHPGEVSGELFF. V is TRBV4-2 and J is TRBJ2-2; D is perhaps TRBD2 (6 bases). The V end lost 3 bases, the J end lost 6 bases, and 14 bases lay between the germline ends. This CDR3 comprises 15 residues. Germline CDR1 is LGHNA and CDR2 is YNFKEQ.

The J gene is TRBJ2-1, the V gene TRBV7-2, with D uncertain. The CDR3 extends over 15 amino acids. CDR1 is SGHTA, CDR2 FQGNSA, per germline. V lost 3 bases and J 6 bases, leaving 15 bases between the germline ends. CDR3 protein: CASSFGPLGVNEQFF. The CDR3 DNA follows: TGTGCCAGCAGCTTTGGGCCTCTGGGCGTCAATGAGCAGTTCTTC.

V is TRBV5-4 and J is TRBJ1-2, with TRBD1 matching over 8 bases. The CDR3 is 13 amino acids. V shed 5 bases and J 5 bases; nucleotides not matched to a gene: 5. Germline assignment: CDR1 SGHNT and CDR2 YYREEE (reference sequence). CDR3 in DNA: TGTGCCAGCAGTTTCCGACAGGGGTATGGCTACACCTTC. Translating it yields CASSFRQGYGYTF.